Listed below are T cell receptor beta chains from one sample, sequenced in a study of blood T cell repertoires in COVID-19. Clones were sequenced by immunoSEQ multiplex PCR, and TCRdb holds only the in-frame ones, with some missing. The sample includes over 200,000 clones, about 85% of them seen just once. Sequenced input: PBMCs or T cells enriched from blood (not recorded which). These receptors were obtained from a middle-aged man who had recovered from COVID-19. Both conserved end residues are part of each CDR3. A D gene is named only where the DNA matches it firmly.

D	V	J	CDR3
TRBD1	TRBV7-2	TRBJ2-3	CASSLGGQGKDTQYF
-	TRBV2	TRBJ2-5	CASSDQGQTQYF
-	TRBV7-9	TRBJ1-4	CASSLGGRGEKLFF
-	TRBV15	TRBJ1-3	CATSRQRRGGNTIYF
TRBD2	TRBV3-1/TRBV3-2	TRBJ2-7	CASSMSGTSVLEQYF
TRBD1	TRBV5-6	TRBJ2-1	CASSLGTGTGSYNEQFF
-	TRBV9	TRBJ2-2	CASSVGQFANTGELFF
-	TRBV12-3/TRBV12-4	TRBJ1-1	CASSLYRNTEAFF
-	TRBV6-5	TRBJ1-2	CASTNPPGVGGYTF
TRBD1	TRBV9	TRBJ1-3	CASSVGFGDSGNTIYF
-	TRBV21-1	TRBJ2-7	CASSNRDRGPYEQYF
-	TRBV18	TRBJ2-1	CASSPTQVTYNEQFF
-	TRBV28	TRBJ2-7	CASSFKRSPYEQYF
-	TRBV6-5	TRBJ1-4	CASSYERFGEKLFF
-	TRBV10-2	TRBJ2-3	CASSEGEPDTQYF
-	TRBV7-3	TRBJ2-3	CASSLIAVGTDTQYF
TRBD1	TRBV4-1	TRBJ1-5	CASSQEKGASQPQHF
TRBD2	TRBV7-2	TRBJ2-1	CASSTKTRTSGTYNEQFF
-	TRBV19	TRBJ1-1	CASEEGRRTEAFF
-	TRBV29-1	TRBJ2-3	CSVAGTGSTDTQYF
-	TRBV3-1/TRBV3-2	TRBJ1-4	CASSHVEKLFF
-	TRBV7-2	TRBJ1-6	CASSPRPSSYNSPLHF
-	TRBV6-5	TRBJ1-5	CASRTQNQPQHF
-	TRBV21-1	TRBJ2-7	CASSYHRGYEQYF
TRBD1	TRBV7-8	TRBJ2-1	CATTQGAGYNEQFF
-	TRBV20-1	TRBJ1-3	CSASAFSGNTIYF
TRBD2	TRBV7-2	TRBJ2-5	CASSFLGLAGSGETQYF
-	TRBV19	TRBJ2-1	CASSAAQGILRDEQFF
-	TRBV24-1	TRBJ2-6	CATSPAGSIFSGANVLTF
-	TRBV27	TRBJ2-7	CASSQFAWHEQYF
TRBD2	TRBV5-1	TRBJ2-7	CASRPGGTYEQYF
TRBD1	TRBV9	TRBJ1-1	CASSRQGASTEAFF
-	TRBV5-4	TRBJ1-1	CASSLGQTNTEAFF
-	TRBV3-1/TRBV3-2	TRBJ1-6	CASSHSLGSPLHF
-	TRBV29-1	TRBJ1-1	CSGADTKNTEAFF